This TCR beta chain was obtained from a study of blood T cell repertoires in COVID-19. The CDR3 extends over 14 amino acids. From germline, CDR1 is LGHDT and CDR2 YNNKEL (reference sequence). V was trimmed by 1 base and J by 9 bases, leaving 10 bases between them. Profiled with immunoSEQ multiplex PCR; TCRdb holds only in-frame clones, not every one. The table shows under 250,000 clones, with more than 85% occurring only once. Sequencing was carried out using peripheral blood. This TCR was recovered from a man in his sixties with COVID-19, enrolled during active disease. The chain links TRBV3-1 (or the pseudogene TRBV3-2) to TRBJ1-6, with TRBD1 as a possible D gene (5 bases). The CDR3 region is CASSQAGLVSPLHF. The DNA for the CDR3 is TGTGCCAGCAGCCAAGCAGGGTTGGTTTCACCCCTCCACTTT.